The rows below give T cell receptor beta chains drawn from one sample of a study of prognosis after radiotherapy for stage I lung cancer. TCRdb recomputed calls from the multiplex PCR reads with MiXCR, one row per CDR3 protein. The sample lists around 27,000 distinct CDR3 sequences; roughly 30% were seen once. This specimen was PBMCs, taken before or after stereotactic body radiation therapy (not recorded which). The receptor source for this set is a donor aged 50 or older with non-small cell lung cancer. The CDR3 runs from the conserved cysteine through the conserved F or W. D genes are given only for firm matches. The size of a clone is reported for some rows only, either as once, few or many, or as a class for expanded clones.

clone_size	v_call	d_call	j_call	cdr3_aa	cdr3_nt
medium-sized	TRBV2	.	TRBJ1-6	CASRDTARSSPLHF	TGTGCCAGCAGGGACACGGCTCGTAGTTCACCCCTCCACTTT
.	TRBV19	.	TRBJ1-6	CASSVDMAGTNSPLHF	TGTGCCAGTAGTGTAGATATGGCAGGGACTAATTCACCCCTCCACTTT
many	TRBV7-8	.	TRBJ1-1	CASSLFLNTEAFF	TGTGCCAGCAGCTTATTCCTTAACACTGAAGCTTTCTTT
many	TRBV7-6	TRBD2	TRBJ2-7	CASSTSGGSYEQYF	TGTGCCAGCAGCACTAGCGGGGGTTCCTACGAGCAGTACTTC
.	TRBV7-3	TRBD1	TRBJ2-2	CASSLTRPNGTGEGGELFF	TGTGCCAGCAGCTTAACGCGTCCAAATGGGACAGGGGAAGGCGGGGAGCTGTTTTTT
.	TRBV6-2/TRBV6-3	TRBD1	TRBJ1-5	CASRPVTGISQPQHF	TGTGCCAGCAGGCCCGTGACAGGGATTTCTCAGCCCCAGCATTTT
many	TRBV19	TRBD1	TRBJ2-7	CASSISLGTAEQYF	TGTGCCAGTAGTATATCTCTCGGGACAGCCGAGCAGTACTTC
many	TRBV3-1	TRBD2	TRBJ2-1	CASTPRASGSYNEQFF	TGTGCCAGCACCCCGCGGGCTAGCGGGTCCTACAATGAGCAGTTCTTC
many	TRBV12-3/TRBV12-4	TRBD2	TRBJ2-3	CASSSLAGITDTQYF	TGTGCCAGCAGTTCCTTAGCGGGGATAACAGATACGCAGTATTTT
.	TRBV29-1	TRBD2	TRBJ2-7	CSVDGLAGESEQYF	TGCAGCGTTGACGGACTAGCGGGAGAAAGCGAGCAGTACTTC
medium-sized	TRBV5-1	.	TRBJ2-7	CASSLGLGPTYEQYF	TGCGCCAGCAGCTTGGGATTGGGGCCCACCTACGAGCAGTACTTC
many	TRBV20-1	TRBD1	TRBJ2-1	CSARGQGRNEQFF	TGCAGTGCTCGAGGACAGGGGAGGAATGAGCAGTTCTTC
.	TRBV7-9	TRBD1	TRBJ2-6	CARSPRGTGANVLTF	TGCGCCAGAAGCCCCAGGGGGACTGGGGCCAACGTCCTGACTTTC
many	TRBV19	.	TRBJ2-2	CASSIQSNTGELFF	TGTGCCAGTAGTATACAGTCGAACACCGGGGAGCTGTTTTTT
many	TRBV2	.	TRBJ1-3	CASSERSSGNTIYF	TGTGCCAGCAGTGAACGGTCCTCTGGAAACACCATATATTTT
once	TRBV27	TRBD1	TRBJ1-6	CVSSPTAGGSSPLHF	TGTGTCAGCAGTCCGACTGCAGGGGGAAGTTCACCCCTCCACTTT
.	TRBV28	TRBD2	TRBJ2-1	CARSALAGYGNEQFF	TGTGCCAGATCTGCCCTAGCGGGGTATGGCAATGAGCAGTTCTTC
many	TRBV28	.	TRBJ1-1	CASSVSGGRRTEAFF	TGTGCCAGCTCAGTTTCTGGCGGTAGGCGCACTGAAGCTTTCTTT
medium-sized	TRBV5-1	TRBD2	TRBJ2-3	CASWGGSSTDTQYF	TGCGCCAGCTGGGGGGGATCTAGCACAGATACGCAGTATTTT
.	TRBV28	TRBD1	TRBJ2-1	CASPGTGGFYNEQFF	TGTGCCAGCCCCGGGACAGGGGGTTTCTACAATGAGCAGTTCTTC
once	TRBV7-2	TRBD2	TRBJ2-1	CASRRDRERLAGGDEQFF	TGTGCCAGCAGGCGGGACCGGGAACGACTAGCGGGAGGCGATGAGCAGTTCTTC
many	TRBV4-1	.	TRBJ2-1	CASSSQQGGGNEQFF	TGCGCCAGCAGCTCCCAGCAGGGGGGGGGGAATGAGCAGTTCTTC
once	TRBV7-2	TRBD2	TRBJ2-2	CASSPTSDTGELFF	TGTGCCAGCAGCCCCACTAGCGACACCGGGGAGCTGTTTTTT
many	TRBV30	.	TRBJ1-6	CAWSVRGDSPLHF	TGTGCCTGGAGTGTACGGGGGGATTCACCCCTCCACTTT
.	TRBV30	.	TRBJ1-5	CAWSSEVYQPQHF	TGTGCCTGGAGTTCTGAGGTGTATCAGCCCCAGCATTTT
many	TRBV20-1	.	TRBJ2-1	CSARGRGEQFF	TGCAGTGCTAGAGGGAGGGGTGAGCAGTTCTTC
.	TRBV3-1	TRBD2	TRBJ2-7	CASSHMVLATSYEQYF	TGTGCCAGCAGCCACATGGTACTAGCGACATCCTACGAGCAGTACTTC
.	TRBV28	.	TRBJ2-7	CASSLEVTFGEQYF	TGTGCCAGCAGTTTGGAGGTTACATTTGGTGAGCAGTACTTC
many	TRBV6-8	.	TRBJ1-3	CASSVRGAEGDTIYF	TGTGCCAGCAGTGTCCGAGGGGCGGAAGGGGACACCATATATTTT
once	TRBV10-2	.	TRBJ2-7	CASSATAGYEQYF	TGCGCCAGCAGTGCGACAGCAGGATACGAGCAGTACTTC
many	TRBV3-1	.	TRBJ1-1	CASSLSSTEAFF	TGTGCCAGCAGCTTATCGAGCACTGAAGCTTTCTTT
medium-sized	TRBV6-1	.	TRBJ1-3	CASSVSTAFVSGNTIYF	TGTGCCAGCAGTGTATCGACAGCTTTCGTCTCTGGAAACACCATATATTTT
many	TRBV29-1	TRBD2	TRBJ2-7	CSVEDRLAGGSEQYF	TGCAGCGTTGAAGACCGACTAGCGGGAGGCTCCGAGCAGTACTTC
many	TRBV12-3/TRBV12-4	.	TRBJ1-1	CASSLGTATEAFF	TGTGCCAGCAGTTTAGGAACAGCCACTGAAGCTTTCTTT
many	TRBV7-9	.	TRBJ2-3	CASSPRTARSGDTQYF	TGTGCCAGCAGCCCTCGGACCGCCCGCAGTGGAGATACGCAGTATTTT